The rows below give T cell receptor beta chains drawn from one sample of a study of post-analysis software for immune sequencing data. MiXCR, run by TCRdb on the PCR reads, gives a single entry per CDR3 protein. The table shows about 460,000 distinct CDR3 sequences, with roughly 46% occurring only once. Input material: blood. Source of these receptors: a girl aged 5 to 17 with multiple sclerosis. Each CDR3 is given with its conserved first and last residue. Fields, in order: J gene, V gene, clone size, D gene, CDR3 DNA, CDR3 protein. A D gene is named only where the DNA matches it firmly. A clone size is listed for some rows: how often the clone was seen (once, few, many), or a class if it is expanded.

J gene: TRBJ2-3
V gene: TRBV7-2
clone size: NA
D gene: NA
CDR3 DNA: TGTGCCAGCACTCTCGAGGGGGGCGGCACAGATACGCAGTATTTT
CDR3 protein: CASTLEGGGTDTQYF

J gene: TRBJ2-7
V gene: TRBV20-1
clone size: NA
D gene: TRBD2
CDR3 DNA: TGCAGTGCCTCCCCGGGGGGGCTGGACGAGCAGTACTTC
CDR3 protein: CSASPGGLDEQYF

J gene: TRBJ1-2
V gene: TRBV6-2/TRBV6-3
clone size: NA
D gene: TRBD1
CDR3 DNA: TGTGCCAGCAGTGGGGACAGGGAATCGAACTACACCTTC
CDR3 protein: CASSGDRESNYTF

J gene: TRBJ2-5
V gene: TRBV4-1
clone size: NA
D gene: TRBD2
CDR3 DNA: TGCGCCAGCAGCCAAATAGGACTAGACCAAGAGAGGCAGTACTTC
CDR3 protein: CASSQIGLDQERQYF

J gene: TRBJ2-1
V gene: TRBV5-1
clone size: NA
D gene: NA
CDR3 DNA: TGCGCCAGCAGCTTGGAAAGTGGGACTCATAATGAGTTCTTC
CDR3 protein: CASSLESGTHNEFF

J gene: TRBJ1-2
V gene: TRBV18
clone size: NA
D gene: NA
CDR3 DNA: TGTGCCAGCTCACCATCGTCTAACTATGGCTACACCTTC
CDR3 protein: CASSPSSNYGYTF

J gene: TRBJ2-3
V gene: TRBV28
clone size: NA
D gene: NA
CDR3 DNA: TGTGCCAGCAGTTTATGGGGGTCTAGTGATAAGGGTACGCAGTATTTT
CDR3 protein: CASSLWGSSDKGTQYF

J gene: TRBJ1-5
V gene: TRBV5-5
clone size: few
D gene: TRBD1
CDR3 DNA: TGTGCCAGCAGCGAACAACAGGGGTCGGGCCAGCCCCAGCATTTT
CDR3 protein: CASSEQQGSGQPQHF

J gene: TRBJ2-1
V gene: TRBV20-1
clone size: few
D gene: TRBD2
CDR3 DNA: TGCAGTGCTGTCCGGGGCGGGAGTAGGGATGAGCAGTTCTTC
CDR3 protein: CSAVRGGSRDEQFF

J gene: TRBJ2-7
V gene: TRBV13
clone size: NA
D gene: TRBD1
CDR3 DNA: TGTGCCAGCAGCTTACAGGGGGCGAGGGGTGACGAGCAGTACTTC
CDR3 protein: CASSLQGARGDEQYF

J gene: TRBJ2-3
V gene: TRBV24-1
clone size: NA
D gene: TRBD2
CDR3 DNA: TGTGCCACCAAGCAAGGGACTAGCGGGAGCACAGATACGCAGTATTTT
CDR3 protein: CATKQGTSGSTDTQYF

J gene: TRBJ2-3
V gene: TRBV20-1
clone size: few
D gene: NA
CDR3 DNA: TGCAGTGCTAGAGATCAGGGATCCCCGCAGTATTTT
CDR3 protein: CSARDQGSPQYF

J gene: TRBJ2-1
V gene: TRBV29-1
clone size: NA
D gene: TRBD2
CDR3 DNA: TGCAGCGTCACGACTAGCGGGAGGGGTACGGAGCAGTTCTTC
CDR3 protein: CSVTTSGRGTEQFF

J gene: TRBJ2-5
V gene: TRBV12-3/TRBV12-4
clone size: NA
D gene: NA
CDR3 DNA: TGTGCCAGCAGTTCCGCAGGGGTGGAGACCCAGTACTTC
CDR3 protein: CASSSAGVETQYF

J gene: TRBJ2-3
V gene: TRBV5-1
clone size: few
D gene: TRBD1
CDR3 DNA: TGTGCCAGCAGCTTCGGGACAGGGAGCACAGATACGCAGTATTTT
CDR3 protein: CASSFGTGSTDTQYF

J gene: TRBJ1-4
V gene: TRBV7-3
clone size: many
D gene: TRBD1
CDR3 DNA: TGTGCCAGCAGCTTAAGAGGGGGCCCTAATGAAAAACTGTTTTTT
CDR3 protein: CASSLRGGPNEKLFF

J gene: TRBJ2-7
V gene: TRBV14
clone size: few
D gene: NA
CDR3 DNA: TGTGCCAGCAGTTTAGCAGAAAGCTCCTACGAGCAGTACTTC
CDR3 protein: CASSLAESSYEQYF

J gene: TRBJ2-5
V gene: TRBV6-6
clone size: NA
D gene: TRBD2
CDR3 DNA: TGTGCCAGCAGCCCAGCGGGACTGGAGACCCAGTACTTC
CDR3 protein: CASSPAGLETQYF

J gene: TRBJ2-5
V gene: TRBV5-1
clone size: once
D gene: NA
CDR3 DNA: TGCGCCAGCAGCTGGGGGACGGAAGAAGAGACCCAGTACTTC
CDR3 protein: CASSWGTEEETQYF

J gene: TRBJ2-5
V gene: TRBV6-2/TRBV6-3
clone size: few
D gene: NA
CDR3 DNA: TGTGCCAGCAGTTACGCGGAGACCCAGTACTTC
CDR3 protein: CASSYAETQYF

J gene: TRBJ2-5
V gene: TRBV7-9
clone size: few
D gene: NA
CDR3 DNA: TGTGCCAGCAGCTTGGGACGGAACCAAGAGACCCAGTACTTC
CDR3 protein: CASSLGRNQETQYF

J gene: TRBJ1-5
V gene: TRBV29-1
clone size: NA
D gene: NA
CDR3 DNA: TGCAGCGTTGCCAAATCCGGGGATGGCAATCAGCCCCAGCATTTT
CDR3 protein: CSVAKSGDGNQPQHF

J gene: TRBJ1-1
V gene: TRBV11-2
clone size: NA
D gene: NA
CDR3 DNA: TGTGCCAGCAGCTTCGGTGCGGGTACCACTGAAGCTTTCTTT
CDR3 protein: CASSFGAGTTEAFF

J gene: TRBJ2-5
V gene: TRBV7-6
clone size: few
D gene: NA
CDR3 DNA: TGTGCCAGCAGCTCCCCCGGGGGGACAACCATGACACGGGTCCACCAAGAGACCCAGTACTTC
CDR3 protein: CASSSPGGTTMTRVHQETQYF

J gene: TRBJ2-7
V gene: TRBV12-3/TRBV12-4
clone size: few
D gene: NA
CDR3 DNA: TGTGCCAGCAGTGCTGGGTACTCCTACGAGCAGTACTTC
CDR3 protein: CASSAGYSYEQYF

J gene: TRBJ1-2
V gene: TRBV27
clone size: few
D gene: TRBD1
CDR3 DNA: TGTGCCAGCAGTACCCTCGACAGGGCCTACTATGGCTACACCTTC
CDR3 protein: CASSTLDRAYYGYTF

J gene: TRBJ2-7
V gene: TRBV28
clone size: NA
D gene: NA
CDR3 DNA: TGTGCCAGCAGTCCAAAGCCCTACGAGCAGTACTTC
CDR3 protein: CASSPKPYEQYF

J gene: TRBJ2-1
V gene: TRBV10-3
clone size: NA
D gene: TRBD2
CDR3 DNA: TGTGCCATCAGTGGCCCGAACGGGACTAGCGGATACAATGAGCAGTTCTTC
CDR3 protein: CAISGPNGTSGYNEQFF

J gene: TRBJ2-7
V gene: TRBV6-6
clone size: NA
D gene: NA
CDR3 DNA: TGTGCCAGCAGTTACTCGAGTGGAGACTCCTACGAGCAGTACTTC
CDR3 protein: CASSYSSGDSYEQYF

J gene: TRBJ1-6
V gene: TRBV28
clone size: NA
D gene: NA
CDR3 DNA: TGTGCCAGCAGCACCATGGACAGTGGTGTTTCACCCCTCCACTTT
CDR3 protein: CASSTMDSGVSPLHF

J gene: TRBJ2-6
V gene: TRBV4-2
clone size: NA
D gene: TRBD1
CDR3 DNA: TGTGCCAGCAGCCGGGACAGGCAGCTTGAAGGGGCCAACGTCCTGACTTTC
CDR3 protein: CASSRDRQLEGANVLTF

J gene: TRBJ2-3
V gene: TRBV7-9
clone size: NA
D gene: NA
CDR3 DNA: TGTGCCAGCAGCTTAGCGCAGGGACTTCCAGATACGCAGTATTTT
CDR3 protein: CASSLAQGLPDTQYF

J gene: TRBJ1-2
V gene: TRBV2
clone size: few
D gene: NA
CDR3 DNA: TGTGCCAGCCGGCAGTTCTATGGCTACACCTTC
CDR3 protein: CASRQFYGYTF

J gene: TRBJ2-1
V gene: TRBV15
clone size: NA
D gene: TRBD2
CDR3 DNA: TGTGCCACCAGCAGAGATCAAACTGGCGGGAGGCTCAATGAGCAGTTCTTC
CDR3 protein: CATSRDQTGGRLNEQFF

J gene: TRBJ2-1
V gene: TRBV29-1
clone size: NA
D gene: NA
CDR3 DNA: TGCAGCGTTGAAGGAGAGCAGCCAAATGAGCAGTTCTTC
CDR3 protein: CSVEGEQPNEQFF

J gene: TRBJ2-7
V gene: TRBV20-1
clone size: NA
D gene: NA
CDR3 DNA: TGCAGTGCTAGAGGGGGGGGCCCGACGCGCGAGCAGTACTTC
CDR3 protein: CSARGGGPTREQYF

J gene: TRBJ1-2
V gene: TRBV28
clone size: few
D gene: NA
CDR3 DNA: TGTGCCACCCGGCAGCCCGGAACAGGAGGCTACACCTTC
CDR3 protein: CATRQPGTGGYTF

J gene: TRBJ2-7
V gene: TRBV20-1
clone size: NA
D gene: TRBD1
CDR3 DNA: TGCAGTGCTAGAGATAGGGGGCTAGCTTACGAGCAGTACTTC
CDR3 protein: CSARDRGLAYEQYF

J gene: TRBJ2-3
V gene: TRBV12-3/TRBV12-4
clone size: NA
D gene: NA
CDR3 DNA: TGTGCCAGCAGTTTAGTTAGCGCAGGTAGGGATACGCAGTATTTT
CDR3 protein: CASSLVSAGRDTQYF

J gene: TRBJ2-3
V gene: TRBV4-1
clone size: few
D gene: TRBD1
CDR3 DNA: TGCGCCAGCAGCCAGACCGGGACAGGTACCGCAGATACGCAGTATTTT
CDR3 protein: CASSQTGTGTADTQYF

J gene: TRBJ1-6
V gene: TRBV20-1
clone size: NA
D gene: TRBD1
CDR3 DNA: TGCAGTGCCACCTCAGACAGGGGGCATTCACCCCTCCACTTT
CDR3 protein: CSATSDRGHSPLHF

J gene: TRBJ2-5
V gene: TRBV29-1
clone size: NA
D gene: TRBD2
CDR3 DNA: TGCAGCTCTTACAGTGGGCGACTTGCGGGAGGCCGCACAGAGACCCAGTACTTC
CDR3 protein: CSSYSGRLAGGRTETQYF

J gene: TRBJ2-5
V gene: TRBV7-2
clone size: NA
D gene: NA
CDR3 DNA: TGTGCCAGCAGCTTAGCAGGGGCGTGGGAGACCCAGTACTTC
CDR3 protein: CASSLAGAWETQYF

J gene: TRBJ2-7
V gene: TRBV7-2
clone size: NA
D gene: TRBD2
CDR3 DNA: TGTGCCAGCAGCCGGACTAGCGGGAGTTCCCTCGAGCAGTACTTC
CDR3 protein: CASSRTSGSSLEQYF

J gene: TRBJ2-5
V gene: TRBV20-1
clone size: few
D gene: TRBD2
CDR3 DNA: TGCAGTGCTACTCGACTAGCGGGAGGTTCGGAGACCCAGTACTTC
CDR3 protein: CSATRLAGGSETQYF

J gene: TRBJ2-3
V gene: TRBV29-1
clone size: NA
D gene: NA
CDR3 DNA: TGCAGCGTCACTACTAGCACAGATACGCAGTATTTT
CDR3 protein: CSVTTSTDTQYF

J gene: TRBJ2-4
V gene: TRBV30
clone size: NA
D gene: NA
CDR3 DNA: TGTGCCTGGAGTGGAGAAGGGGTCATTCAGTACTTC
CDR3 protein: CAWSGEGVIQYF

J gene: TRBJ2-3
V gene: TRBV5-1
clone size: NA
D gene: NA
CDR3 DNA: TGCGCCAGCAGCGCGTCCCACGCCACAGATACGCAGTATTTT
CDR3 protein: CASSASHATDTQYF

J gene: TRBJ2-1
V gene: TRBV6-5
clone size: few
D gene: TRBD1
CDR3 DNA: TGTGCCAGCGGTACGACAGGGGGATCCTACAATGAGCAGTTCTTC
CDR3 protein: CASGTTGGSYNEQFF

J gene: TRBJ2-5
V gene: TRBV4-3
clone size: few
D gene: NA
CDR3 DNA: TGCGCCAGCAGCCAGGGGGGACAGCAAGAGACCCAGTACTTC
CDR3 protein: CASSQGGQQETQYF

J gene: TRBJ1-5
V gene: TRBV20-1
clone size: NA
D gene: NA
CDR3 DNA: TGCAGTGCCTCTACAGGGCCCAGCAATCAGCCCCAGCATTTT
CDR3 protein: CSASTGPSNQPQHF

J gene: TRBJ2-7
V gene: TRBV11-1
clone size: NA
D gene: NA
CDR3 DNA: TGTGCCAGCAGCATCGGGGGCTACGAGCAGTACTTC
CDR3 protein: CASSIGGYEQYF

J gene: TRBJ2-5
V gene: TRBV7-9
clone size: few
D gene: NA
CDR3 DNA: TGTGCCAGCAGCGCCTTGGACGGCCTAGAAGAGACCCAGTACTTC
CDR3 protein: CASSALDGLEETQYF